The rows below give T cell receptor beta chains drawn from one sample of a study of T cell responses to AZD1222 COVID-19 vaccine. TCRdb's table, derived via immunoSEQ multiplex PCR, lists solely in-frame clones and lacks some. The sample lists around 78,000 clones, 90% occurring once. The specimen was peripheral blood, collected 28 days after the second AZD1222 dose. The receptors here all came from an adult who received the AZD1222 COVID-19 vaccine. Both conserved end residues are part of each CDR3. A D gene is named only where the DNA matches it firmly. Size is stated for part of the rows, as once, few or many counts, or as a class when the clone is expanded.

j_call,d_call,v_call,clone_size,cdr3_aa,cdr3_nt
TRBJ1-2,-,TRBV7-3,-,CASSLNRNSGYTF,TGTGCCAGCAGCTTAAACAGAAATTCTGGCTACACCTTC
TRBJ1-2,-,TRBV27,-,CASSLRPTAILNYGYTF,TGTGCCAGCAGTTTACGGCCGACAGCGATATTAAACTATGGCTACACCTTC
TRBJ1-1,-,TRBV19,-,CASSIRGREAFF,TGTGCCAGTAGTATAAGGGGCAGGGAAGCTTTCTTT
TRBJ1-3,TRBD1,TRBV5-1,once,CASSISGTGGNTIYF,TGCGCCAGCAGCATCTCCGGGACAGGAGGAAACACCATATATTTT
TRBJ1-2,-,TRBV19,-,CASSPGRERDNPSNYGYTF,TGTGCCAGTAGTCCCGGGCGCGAGCGGGACAACCCTTCTAACTATGGCTACACCTTC
TRBJ2-1,-,TRBV5-1,-,CASSFNGERYNEQFF,TGCGCCAGCAGCTTTAACGGTGAAAGATACAATGAGCAGTTCTTC
TRBJ2-5,-,TRBV3-1/TRBV3-2,-,CASSQEETQYF,TGTGCCAGCAGCCAGGAGGAGACCCAGTACTTC
TRBJ1-2,TRBD1,TRBV30,-,CAWSGQGYGYTF,TGTGCCTGGAGTGGACAGGGCTATGGCTACACCTTC
TRBJ1-2,TRBD1,TRBV2,-,CASSEIGQDGYTF,TGTGCCAGCAGTGAAATCGGACAGGATGGCTACACCTTC
TRBJ2-7,-,TRBV7-9,-,CASSLWAASADEQYF,TGTGCCAGCAGCTTATGGGCTGCTAGCGCAGACGAGCAGTACTTC
TRBJ2-7,-,TRBV5-1,-,CASSLVAGNIYEQYF,TGCGCCAGCAGCTTGGTTGCGGGAAATATCTACGAGCAGTACTTC
TRBJ1-3,-,TRBV11-2,-,CASSLGQQAGNTIYF,TGTGCCAGCAGCTTAGGGCAGCAGGCTGGAAACACCATATATTTT
TRBJ2-3,-,TRBV5-4,few,CASSPQVGSTDTQYF,TGTGCCAGCAGCCCGCAGGTGGGAAGCACAGATACGCAGTATTTT
TRBJ1-2,-,TRBV19,-,CATYRVDGYTF,TGTGCCACCTACAGGGTAGATGGCTACACCTTC
TRBJ2-7,-,TRBV18,-,CASSPYEMTNSYEQYF,TGTGCCAGCTCACCCTACGAGATGACAAACTCCTACGAGCAGTACTTC
TRBJ2-7,TRBD1,TRBV6-5,-,CASSRGLLGEQYF,TGTGCCAGCAGCAGGGGGCTTTTAGGCGAGCAGTACTTC
TRBJ1-1,-,TRBV18,-,CASSPGGSDEAFF,TGTGCCAGCTCACCGGGGGGCTCGGATGAAGCTTTCTTT
TRBJ2-7,-,TRBV7-2,-,CASSYGLSDEQYF,TGTGCCAGCAGCTACGGATTGAGCGACGAGCAGTACTTC
TRBJ1-1,-,TRBV18,-,CASSRTINTEAFF,TGTGCCAGCTCACGGACTATTAACACTGAAGCTTTCTTT
TRBJ1-1,-,TRBV5-5,once,CASSLEEGRTEAFF,TGTGCCAGCAGCTTGGAAGAGGGGCGCACTGAAGCTTTCTTT
TRBJ1-5,-,TRBV7-3,-,CASSSTSNSNQPQHF,TGTGCCAGCAGCTCAACGTCCAACAGCAATCAGCCCCAGCATTTT
TRBJ2-5,-,TRBV3-1/TRBV3-2,-,CASSQDGETQYF,TGTGCCAGCAGCCAAGACGGAGAGACCCAGTACTTC
TRBJ2-2,TRBD1,TRBV14,-,CASSLPYGTGGTGELFF,TGTGCCAGCAGCCTCCCCTACGGGACAGGGGGCACCGGGGAGCTGTTTTTT
TRBJ1-1,TRBD1,TRBV5-5,-,CASSRTGQLNTEAFF,TGTGCCAGCAGCCGGACAGGACAACTCAACACTGAAGCTTTCTTT
TRBJ2-3,-,TRBV5-1,-,CASSSGGAKIFADTQYF,TGCGCCAGCAGCTCAGGAGGGGCGAAAATTTTCGCAGATACGCAGTATTTT
TRBJ2-7,-,TRBV7-8,-,CASSLGRGGILGSYEQYF,TGTGCCAGCAGCTTAGGGAGAGGGGGGATCCTAGGGTCCTACGAGCAGTACTTC
TRBJ2-1,TRBD1,TRBV24-1,-,CATSDWGGPGQGAYNEQFF,TGTGCCACCAGTGATTGGGGGGGGCCGGGACAGGGGGCCTACAATGAGCAGTTCTTC
TRBJ1-1,-,TRBV2,-,CASSGDRGGFF,TGTGCCAGCAGTGGTGACAGAGGAGGGTTCTTT
TRBJ1-1,-,TRBV6-6,-,CASSPPQNTEAFF,TGTGCCAGCAGTCCCCCACAGAACACTGAAGCTTTCTTT
TRBJ1-1,TRBD1,TRBV3-1/TRBV3-2,-,CASSQEDRINTEAFF,TGTGCCAGCAGCCAAGAGGACAGGATTAACACTGAAGCTTTCTTT
TRBJ2-7,-,TRBV6-1,-,CASSEVAYEQYF,TGTGCCAGCAGTGAAGTTGCCTACGAGCAGTACTTC